Listed below are T cell receptor beta chains from one sample, sequenced in a study of blood T cell repertoires in COVID-19. Clones were read by immunoSEQ multiplex PCR, and TCRdb kept only the in-frame ones, dropping some. Of under 250,000 clones detected, around 88% appear once; the ten largest clones hold approximately 1.3%. The sequencing sample was made of peripheral blood. Source of these receptors: a man aged 80 or over with acute or convalescent COVID-19. CDR3s include the opening cysteine and the closing phenylalanine or tryptophan. Fields, in order: clone size, J gene, V gene, D gene, CDR3 protein, CDR3 DNA. D genes are given only for firm matches. The size entry is marked missing in some rows and otherwise reads once, few, many or a size class.

>NA|TRBJ2-3|TRBV7-2|TRBD2
CASSLDSAGDSTQYF
TGTGCCAGCAGCTTAGATAGTGCGGGAGACTCTACGCAGTATTTT
>NA|TRBJ1-1|TRBV29-1|TRBD1
CSVGTGMNTEAFF
TGCAGCGTTGGGACAGGGATGAACACTGAAGCTTTCTTT
>few|TRBJ2-2|TRBV18|TRBD2
CASSPRGRLDTGELFF
TGTGCCAGCTCACCACGCGGGAGACTTGACACCGGGGAGCTGTTTTTT
>NA|TRBJ1-2|TRBV11-1|TRBD1
CASSQDRDGYTF
TGTGCCAGCAGCCAGGACAGGGATGGCTACACCTTC
>NA|TRBJ1-2|TRBV19|TRBD1
CASSIQGAANYGYTF
TGTGCCAGTAGTATCCAGGGGGCCGCTAACTATGGCTACACCTTC
>NA|TRBJ1-3|TRBV6-5|NA
CASSQYTTGNTIYF
TGTGCCAGCAGTCAATACACGACTGGAAACACCATATATTTT
>NA|TRBJ2-5|TRBV4-1|NA
CASSQEGREQEETQYF
TGCGCCAGCAGCCAAGAGGGACGGGAGCAGGAGGAGACCCAGTACTTC
>NA|TRBJ2-2|TRBV5-1|NA
CASSETDYTGELFF
TGCGCCAGCAGCGAAACAGATTACACCGGGGAGCTGTTTTTT
>NA|TRBJ2-5|TRBV19|NA
CASSIAAGRGAETQYF
TGTGCCAGTAGTATAGCGGCAGGCAGGGGAGCGGAGACCCAGTACTTC
>once|TRBJ2-3|TRBV7-2|TRBD2
CASSLDKRGGIDTQYF
TGTGCCAGCAGCTTAGATAAGCGGGGGGGCATTGATACGCAGTATTTT
>NA|TRBJ2-1|TRBV9|NA
CASGYRWNEQFF
TGTGCCAGCGGGTACAGGTGGAATGAGCAGTTCTTC
>NA|TRBJ1-1|TRBV9|NA
CASSARLGGSNTEAFF
TGTGCCAGCAGCGCAAGATTAGGGGGAAGCAACACTGAAGCTTTCTTT
>NA|TRBJ1-5|TRBV7-2|TRBD1
CASSLAYPQTGSGSNQPQHF
TGTGCCAGCAGCTTAGCCTACCCCCAGACAGGGAGTGGGAGCAATCAGCCCCAGCATTTT
>NA|TRBJ1-5|TRBV27|NA
CASSPRQPQHF
TGTGCCAGCAGTCCGAGGCAGCCCCAGCATTTT
>once|TRBJ2-1|TRBV11-3|TRBD2
CASSLRAGGYNEQFF
TGTGCCAGCAGCTTAAGGGCGGGAGGGTACAATGAGCAGTTCTTC
>NA|TRBJ2-5|TRBV7-9|TRBD1
CASSLGGTAQETQYF
TGTGCCAGCAGCTTAGGAGGGACAGCCCAAGAGACCCAGTACTTC
>NA|TRBJ2-6|TRBV28|TRBD1
CASRKSGQGVTGANVLTF
TGTGCCAGCAGAAAATCGGGACAGGGTGTAACTGGGGCCAACGTCCTGACTTTC
>few|TRBJ2-7|TRBV12-3/TRBV12-4|TRBD2
CASSWDYTYEQYF
TGTGCCAGCAGTTGGGACTACACCTACGAGCAGTACTTC
>NA|TRBJ1-2|TRBV2|NA
CASSERRQGLGGYTF
TGTGCCAGCAGTGAACGTAGGCAGGGCCTGGGTGGCTACACCTTC
>many|TRBJ2-7|TRBV11-3|TRBD2
CASSLTSGSYEQYF
TGTGCCAGCAGCTTGACTAGCGGGAGCTACGAGCAGTACTTC
>NA|TRBJ1-1|TRBV6-4|NA
CASRQGVDTEAFF
TGTGCCAGCAGACAGGGCGTTGACACTGAAGCTTTCTTT
>NA|TRBJ1-1|TRBV5-1|TRBD1
CASSQGQGIVKNTEAFF
TGCGCCAGCAGCCAGGGACAGGGGATCGTGAAGAACACTGAAGCTTTCTTT
>NA|TRBJ2-5|TRBV28|TRBD2
CASSSPNSGPSAQYF
TGTGCCAGCAGCTCCCCCAATAGCGGGCCCTCGGCCCAGTACTTC
>NA|TRBJ2-5|TRBV11-3|TRBD1
CASSLRGPQETQYF
TGTGCCAGCAGCTTAAGGGGGCCGCAAGAGACCCAGTACTTC
>NA|TRBJ1-5|TRBV2|NA
CASGREGWGNQPQHF
TGTGCCAGCGGCAGAGAGGGTTGGGGCAATCAGCCCCAGCATTTT
>NA|TRBJ2-7|TRBV7-2|NA
CASGRTYEQYF
TGTGCCAGCGGGCGAACTTACGAGCAGTACTTC
>NA|TRBJ2-2|TRBV5-1|NA
CASSLTGRDTGELFF
TGCGCCAGCAGCCTAACAGGGAGGGACACCGGGGAGCTGTTTTTT